The 16 T cell receptor beta chains in this list originate from one sample, sequenced in a study of spatial heterogeneity in lung cancer. The time point denotes: sample taken at primary tumor resection. Unsorted whole RNA of tumor, nontumor lung or frozen PBMC was sequenced. MiXCR, applied by TCRdb to the 5' RACE reads, yields one record per CDR3 protein. The table lists some 38,000 distinct CDR3 sequences, around 7.5% of them singletons. The starting material was PBMCs, obtained at surgery. The origin of the receptors is a male donor with early-stage non-small cell lung cancer.

The sample holds many counts of this clonotype. The chain is built from TRBV5-1 and TRBJ2-3; possible D gene TRBD1, 6 bases. V lost 2 bases and J lost 2, with 12 bases in between. Germline assignment: CDR1 SGHRS and CDR2 YFSETQ. The CDR3 is made up of 15 amino acids. The CDR3 DNA follows: TGCGCCAGCAGCTTACGGGACAACCCCACAGATACGCAGTATTTT. This encodes CASSLRDNPTDTQYF.

This clonotype has a count of ten or more. The rearrangement uses TRBV7-9 and TRBJ2-6; possible D gene TRBD1, 6 bases. The germline CDR1 and CDR2 sequences are SEHNR and FQNEAQ (reference sequence). V lost 5 bases and J 0 bases, leaving 11 bases between the germline ends. This CDR3 spans 16 amino acids. The CDR3 loop reads CASSPGQLSGANVLTF. Written as DNA, the CDR3 is TGTGCCAGCAGCCCCGGACAGCTCTCTGGGGCCAACGTCCTGACTTTC.

This clonotype was counted at least ten times. This chain uses TRBV20-1 with TRBJ1-2; perhaps TRBD1 as D (5 bases). CDR3 size: 14 residues. Germline lookup yields CDR1 DFQATT and CDR2 SNEGSKA (reference sequence). Trimming took 1 base from V and 5 from J, leaving 14 bases between them. The CDR3: CSARVGDGIYGYTF. CDR3 DNA: TGCAGTGCTAGAGTGGGGGACGGAATATATGGCTACACCTTC.

In this sample, this clonotype turned up many times. The chain joins TRBV19 to TRBJ1-5, with D hard to call. CDR3 length: 14 amino acids. The ends were cut back, 6 bases at V and 6 bases at J, with 15 bases in the middle. Germline V CDR1 and CDR2: LNHDA, SQIVND (reference sequence). CDR3 residues: CASSQARSSQPQHF. CDR3 bases: TGTGCCAGTAGCCAGGCGCGGTCGAGTCAGCCCCAGCATTTT. Full variable domain (missing parts from reference TRBV19 and TRBJ1-5): DGGITQSPKYLFRKEGQNVTLSCEQNLNHDAMYWYRQDPGQGLRLIYYSQIVNDFQKGDIAEGYSVSREKKESFPLTVTSAQKNPTAFYLCASSQARSSQPQHFGDGTRLSIL.

This clonotype was seen at least ten times. The genes are TRBV7-8 and TRBJ2-1; the D gene could be TRBD1 or TRBD2 (5 bases each). This CDR3 is 15 amino acids long. V shed 5 bases and J shed 1 base, with 12 bases lying between them. The germline gives CDR1 SGHVS, CDR2 FQNEAQ. The CDR3 sequence: CASSRSGQSYNEQFF. Written as DNA, the CDR3 is TGTGCCAGCAGCAGAAGCGGACAATCCTACAATGAGCAGTTCTTC.

This clonotype was observed a handful of times. The chain combines TRBV5-1 with TRBJ2-1; TRBD2 agrees at 9 bases. V was pared by 0 bases and J by 8 bases, with 6 bases of the junction left unmatched. The germline gives CDR1 SGHRS, CDR2 YFSETQ. The CDR3 spans 15 residues. The CDR3 coding sequence is TGCGCCAGCAGCTTGGCGGCTAGCGGGATCGATGAGCAGTTCTTC. It specifies CASSLAASGIDEQFF.

The chain carries TRBV5-1 and TRBJ2-3; either TRBD1 or TRBD2 may supply D (6 bases each). The CDR3 is 17 residues long. Germline V gene data show CDR1 as SGHRS and CDR2 as YFSETQ. The V end was cut by 0 bases, the J end by 2 bases, with 16 bases between. The CDR3 loop reads CASSLAVVGGTTDTQYF. CDR3 in DNA: TGCGCCAGCAGCTTGGCGGTAGTGGGGGGCACCACAGATACGCAGTATTTT.

By sample share, this clonotype is medium-sized. The chain uses TRBV7-8 and TRBJ1-5; weak D call: TRBD1 (6 bases). The CDR3 spans 15 residues. Trimming left V 1 base short and J 6 bases short, with 13 bases between. The germline V gene has CDR1 SGHVS and CDR2 FQNEAQ. The CDR3 DNA is TGTGCCAGCAGCTTAGAGCGGGGGGCAAGTCAGCCCCAGCATTTT. Protein sequence: CASSLERGASQPQHF.

This clonotype has only a few counts. This chain joins TRBV11-2 and TRBJ2-1; D is perhaps TRBD1 or TRBD2 (6 bases each). Germline assignment: CDR1 SGHAT and CDR2 FQNNGV. The CDR3 spans 14 residues. The V end was cut by 3 bases, the J end by 7 bases, with 13 bases between. In nucleotides, the CDR3 is TGTGCCAGCAGCTTTGGGGGCGGACTAAATGAGCAGTTCTTC. Translation: CASSFGGGLNEQFF.

In the case of this clonotype: The junction departs from germline at one end; a sequencing error may be responsible. CDR3 amino acids: CSASRQAGNEKPFF. The DNA for the CDR3 is TGCAGTGCTAGTCGACAGGCGGGTAATGAAAAACCGTTTTTT. The chain links TRBV20-1 to TRBJ1-4; weak D call: TRBD1 (6 bases). The CDR3 is made up of 14 amino acids. CDR1 and CDR2 (germline): DFQATT, SNEGSKA (reference sequence).

The sample holds many counts of this clonotype. This chain links TRBV6-6 with TRBJ1-5; D is unresolved. The length of the CDR3 is 16 residues. The germline V gene has CDR1 MNHNY and CDR2 SVGAGI (reference sequence). V was clipped by 3 bases and J by 2 bases, with 14 bases between them. The CDR3 sequence: CASSYQPTGGNQPQHF. CDR3 sequence (DNA): TGTGCCAGCAGTTATCAGCCTACTGGGGGCAATCAGCCCCAGCATTTT.

This clonotype is judged medium-sized. J is TRBJ2-1 and V is TRBV24-1; D remains unclear. This CDR3 spans 13 amino acids. The germline V gene encodes CDR1 KGHDR and CDR2 SFDVKD. With 5 bases removed from V and 7 bases from J, the gap between germline ends came to 11 bases. In nucleotides, the CDR3 is TGTGCCACCAGTGCGACGGGCCGTAATGAGCAGTTCTTC. This sequence encodes CATSATGRNEQFF.

This clonotype was observed at least ten times. The chain recombines TRBV24-1 with TRBJ2-1, with D perhaps given as TRBD1 or TRBD2 (6 bases each). The CDR3 length is 14 residues. Trimming cost V 4 bases and J 9 bases, with 15 bases left between them. Germline assignment: CDR1 KGHDR and CDR2 SFDVKD. The CDR3 nucleotides read TGTGCCACCAGTGACCCCCGGGGGACAAGTGAGCAGTTCTTC. Translation gives CATSDPRGTSEQFF.

J is TRBJ2-7 and V is TRBV28; 13 nucleotides align to TRBD2. After removal of 5 bases from V and 7 bases from J, the junction contained 5 bases not matched to a gene. This CDR3 comprises 14 residues. The germline CDR1 and CDR2 sequences are MDHEN and SYDVKM. The CDR3 here is CASSVTSGRGEQYV. CDR3 sequence (DNA): TGTGCCAGCAGTGTAACTAGCGGGAGGGGTGAGCAGTACGTC.

This clonotype was counted many times. The chain employs TRBV29-1 and TRBJ2-7, with TRBD1 matching 7 bases. CDR1 and CDR2 (germline): SQVTM, ANQGSEA. The V segment lost 5 bases and the J segment 0 bases; nucleotides outside the gene matches: 1. This CDR3 region has 12 residues. The CDR3, as DNA: TGCAGCGTTCGGGACAGCTCCTACGAGCAGTACGTC. Translation gives CSVRDSSYEQYV.

This clonotype occurred many times. V gene TRBV13 combines with J gene TRBJ1-1; D is unresolved. There are 13 residues in the CDR3. Trimming took 2 bases from V and 1 from J, leaving 5 bases between them. Germline V gene data show CDR1 as PRHDT and CDR2 as FYEKMQ (reference sequence). CDR3 protein: CASSLRKNTEAFF. CDR3 DNA: TGTGCCAGCAGCTTAAGGAAGAACACTGAAGCTTTCTTT.